This paragraph covers one T cell receptor (beta chain) sequence. The antigen is undetermined. TCRdb reanalysed the reads using MiXCR and keeps one entry per CDR3 protein. Found here are approximately 500,000 distinct CDR3 sequences, approximately 16% of them singletons; the top ten hold around 25%. V lost 7 bases and J lost 8; bases outside the gene matches: 6. The length of the CDR3 is 15 residues. The sample belongs to a study of T cell repertoires in cytomegalovirus infection. Study-wide results and limits: In two of eight donors, the top clonotype was HLA-C-restricted CMV-specific.

The genes are TRBV12-3 or TRBV12-4 and TRBJ2-1; TRBD2 matches 15 bases. The specimen was CD8+ T cells from PBMCs. This receptor was taken from a human donor in good health (CMV status not recorded). Some clones in this sample may be carry-over from other donors' samples. Here the CDR3 DNA reads TGTGCCAGCATCCTGGGACTAGCGGGAGGCGATGAGCAGTTCTTC. Residues: CASILGLAGGDEQFF.